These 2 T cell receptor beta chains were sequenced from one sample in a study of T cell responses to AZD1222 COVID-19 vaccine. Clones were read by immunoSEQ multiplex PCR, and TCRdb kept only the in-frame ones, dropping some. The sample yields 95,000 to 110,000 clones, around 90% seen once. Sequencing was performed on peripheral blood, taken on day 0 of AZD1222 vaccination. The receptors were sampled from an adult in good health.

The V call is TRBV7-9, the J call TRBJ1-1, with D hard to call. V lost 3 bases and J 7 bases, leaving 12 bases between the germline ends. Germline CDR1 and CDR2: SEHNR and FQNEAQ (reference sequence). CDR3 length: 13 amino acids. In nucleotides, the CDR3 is TGTGCCAGCAGCTTCCTCTCGGGTGTTGAAGCTTTCTTT. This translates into CASSFLSGVEAFF.

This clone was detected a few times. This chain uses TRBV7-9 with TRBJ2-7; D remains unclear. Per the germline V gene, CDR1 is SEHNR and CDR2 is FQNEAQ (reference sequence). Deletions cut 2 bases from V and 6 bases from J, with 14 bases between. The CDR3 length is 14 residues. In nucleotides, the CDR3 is TGTGCCAGCAGCTTAAGGCCGAGGTGGAGCGAGCAGTACTTC. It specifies CASSLRPRWSEQYF.